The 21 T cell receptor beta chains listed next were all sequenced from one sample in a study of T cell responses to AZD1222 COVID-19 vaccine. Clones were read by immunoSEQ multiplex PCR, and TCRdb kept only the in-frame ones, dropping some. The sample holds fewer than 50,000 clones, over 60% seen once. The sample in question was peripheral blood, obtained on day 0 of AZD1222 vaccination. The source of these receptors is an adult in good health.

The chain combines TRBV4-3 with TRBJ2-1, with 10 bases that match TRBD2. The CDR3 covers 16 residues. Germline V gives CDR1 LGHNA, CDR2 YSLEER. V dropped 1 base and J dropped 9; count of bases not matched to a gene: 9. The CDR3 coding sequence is TGCGCCAGCAGCCAAGGTAGCGGGGGGAGGAGGAGTGAGCAGTTCTTC. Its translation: CASSQGSGGRRSEQFF.

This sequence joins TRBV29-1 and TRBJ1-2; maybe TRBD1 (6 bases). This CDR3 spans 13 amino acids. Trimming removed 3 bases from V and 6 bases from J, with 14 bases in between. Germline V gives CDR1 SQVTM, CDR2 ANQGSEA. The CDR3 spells CSVEGPAGDGYTF. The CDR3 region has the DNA TGCAGCGTTGAGGGTCCGGCAGGGGATGGCTACACCTTC. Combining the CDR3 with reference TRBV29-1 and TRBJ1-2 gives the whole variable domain SAVISQKPSRDICQRGTSLTIQCQVDSQVTMMFWYRQQPGQSLTLIATANQGSEATYESGFVIDKFPISRPNLTFSTLTVSNMSPEDSSIYLCSVEGPAGDGYTFGSGTRLTVV.

The CDR3 region has the DNA TGTGCCAGCAGTTATGCGGACACCCTCTACGAGCAGTACTTC. This gives the protein CASSYADTLYEQYF. The V gene is TRBV6-5, the J gene TRBJ2-7; a possible D gene is TRBD1 (5 bases). Trimming took 3 bases from V and 3 from J, leaving 12 bases between them. This CDR3 region has 14 residues. Germline lookup yields CDR1 MNHEY and CDR2 SVGAGI.

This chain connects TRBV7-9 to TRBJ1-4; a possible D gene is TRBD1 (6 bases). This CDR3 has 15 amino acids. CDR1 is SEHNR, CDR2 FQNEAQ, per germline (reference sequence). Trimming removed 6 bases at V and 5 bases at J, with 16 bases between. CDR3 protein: CASSGLDRLNEKLFF. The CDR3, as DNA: TGTGCCAGCAGTGGACTTGACAGGTTAAATGAAAAACTGTTTTTT.

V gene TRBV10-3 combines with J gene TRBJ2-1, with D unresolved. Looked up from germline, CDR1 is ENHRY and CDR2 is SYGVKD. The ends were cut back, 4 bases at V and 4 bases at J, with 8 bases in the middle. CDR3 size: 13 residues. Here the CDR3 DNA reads TGTGCCATCAGTGGGTGGGCGTACAATGAGCAGTTCTTC. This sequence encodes CAISGWAYNEQFF.

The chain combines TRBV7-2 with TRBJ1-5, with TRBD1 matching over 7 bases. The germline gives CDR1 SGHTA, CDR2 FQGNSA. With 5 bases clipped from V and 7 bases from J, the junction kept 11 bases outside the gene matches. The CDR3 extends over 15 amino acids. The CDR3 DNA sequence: TGTGCCAGCAGCCGGGACAGCACATCCGGGCAGCCCCAGCATTTT. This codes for CASSRDSTSGQPQHF.

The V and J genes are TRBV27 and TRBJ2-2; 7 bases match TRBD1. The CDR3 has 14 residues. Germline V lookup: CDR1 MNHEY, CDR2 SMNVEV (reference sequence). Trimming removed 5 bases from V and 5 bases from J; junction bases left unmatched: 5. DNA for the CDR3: TGTGCCAGCAGTACGACAGGGTGGACCGGGGAGCTGTTTTTT. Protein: CASSTTGWTGELFF.

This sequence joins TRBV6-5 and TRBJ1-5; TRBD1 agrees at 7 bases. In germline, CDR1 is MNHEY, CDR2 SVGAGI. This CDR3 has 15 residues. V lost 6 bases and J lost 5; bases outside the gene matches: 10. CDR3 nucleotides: TGTGCCAGCAGGGTACCTGGACAGGAGTATCAGCCCCAGCATTTT. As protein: CASRVPGQEYQPQHF.

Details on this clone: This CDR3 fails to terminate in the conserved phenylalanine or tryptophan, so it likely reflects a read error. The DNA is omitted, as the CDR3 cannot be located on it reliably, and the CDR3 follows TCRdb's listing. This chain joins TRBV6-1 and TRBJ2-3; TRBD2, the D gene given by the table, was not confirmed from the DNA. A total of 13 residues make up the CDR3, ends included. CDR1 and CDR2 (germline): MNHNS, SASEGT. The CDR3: CASSEAGPAGGPL.

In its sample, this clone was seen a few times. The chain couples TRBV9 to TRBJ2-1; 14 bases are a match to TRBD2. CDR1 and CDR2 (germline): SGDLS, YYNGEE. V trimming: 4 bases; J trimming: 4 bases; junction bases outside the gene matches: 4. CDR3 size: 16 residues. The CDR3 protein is CASSSRLAGGYNEQFF. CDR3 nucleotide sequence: TGTGCCAGCAGCTCCCGACTAGCGGGGGGGTACAATGAGCAGTTCTTC.

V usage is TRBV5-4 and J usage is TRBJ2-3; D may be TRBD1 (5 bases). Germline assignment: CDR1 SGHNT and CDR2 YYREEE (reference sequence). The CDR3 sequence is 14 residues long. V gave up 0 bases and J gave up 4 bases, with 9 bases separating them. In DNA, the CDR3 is TGTGCCAGCAGCTTGGGGCAGGGTCCAGATACGCAGTATTTT. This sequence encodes CASSLGQGPDTQYF.

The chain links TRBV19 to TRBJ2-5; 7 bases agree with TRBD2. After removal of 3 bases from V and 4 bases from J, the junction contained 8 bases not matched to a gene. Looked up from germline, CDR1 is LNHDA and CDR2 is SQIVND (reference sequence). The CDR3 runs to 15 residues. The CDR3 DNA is TGTGCCAGTAGTATGGGGGGGGGACTAAGAGAGACCCAGTACTTC. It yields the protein CASSMGGGLRETQYF.

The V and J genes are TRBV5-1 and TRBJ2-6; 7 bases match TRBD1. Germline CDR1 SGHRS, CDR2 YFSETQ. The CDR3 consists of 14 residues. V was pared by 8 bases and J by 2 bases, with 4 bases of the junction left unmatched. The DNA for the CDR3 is TGCGCCAGTAGAAGGGGGCCTGGGGCCAACGTCCTGACTTTC. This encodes CASRRGPGANVLTF. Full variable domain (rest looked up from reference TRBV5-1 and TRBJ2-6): KAGVTQTPRYLIKTRGQQVTLSCSPISGHRSVSWYQQTPGQGLQFLFEYFSETQRNKGNFPGRFSGRQFSNSRSEMNVSTLELGDSALYLCASRRGPGANVLTFGAGSRLTVL.

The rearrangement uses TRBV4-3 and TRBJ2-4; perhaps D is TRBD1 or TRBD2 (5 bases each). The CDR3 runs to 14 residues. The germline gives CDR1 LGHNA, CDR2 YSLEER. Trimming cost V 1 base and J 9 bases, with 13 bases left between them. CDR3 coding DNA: TGCGCCAGCAGCCAAGGGGTTGGGACGGCCATTCAGTACTTC. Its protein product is CASSQGVGTAIQYF.

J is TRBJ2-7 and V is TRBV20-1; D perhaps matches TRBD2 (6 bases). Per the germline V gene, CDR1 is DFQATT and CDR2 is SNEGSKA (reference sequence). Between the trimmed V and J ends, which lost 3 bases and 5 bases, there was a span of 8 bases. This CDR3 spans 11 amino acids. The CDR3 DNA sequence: TGCAGTGCTAGGGGCGGGGACGAGCAGTACTTC. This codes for CSARGGDEQYF.

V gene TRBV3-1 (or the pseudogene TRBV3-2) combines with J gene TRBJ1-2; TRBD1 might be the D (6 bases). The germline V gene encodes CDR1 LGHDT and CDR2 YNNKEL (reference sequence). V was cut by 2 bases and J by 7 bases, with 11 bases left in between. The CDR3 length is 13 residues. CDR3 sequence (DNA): TGTGCCAGCAGCCAATCGGACAGATCTGGCTACACCTTC. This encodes CASSQSDRSGYTF.

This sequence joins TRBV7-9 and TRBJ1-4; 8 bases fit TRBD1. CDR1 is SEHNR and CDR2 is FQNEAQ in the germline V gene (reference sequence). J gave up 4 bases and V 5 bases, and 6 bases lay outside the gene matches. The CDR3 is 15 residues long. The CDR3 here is CASSATGAHNEKLFF. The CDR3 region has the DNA TGTGCCAGCAGCGCGACAGGGGCGCATAATGAAAAACTGTTTTTT.

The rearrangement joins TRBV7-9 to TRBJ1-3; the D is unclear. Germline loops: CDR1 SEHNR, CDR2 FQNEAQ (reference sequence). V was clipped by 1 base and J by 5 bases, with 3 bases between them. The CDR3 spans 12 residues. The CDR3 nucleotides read TGTGCCAGCAGCTTAGAACGAAACACCATATATTTT. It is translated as CASSLERNTIYF.

CDR3 nucleotides: TGTGCCAGCAGGCTTAGCGGGACAGGGCCCTACGAGCAGTACTTC. Encoded protein: CASRLSGTGPYEQYF. The chain recombines TRBV6-5 with TRBJ2-7, with D maybe TRBD1 (9 bases). Per germline, CDR1 MNHEY and CDR2 SVGAGI. This CDR3 region has 15 residues. V was pared by 6 bases and J by 2 bases, with 17 bases between.

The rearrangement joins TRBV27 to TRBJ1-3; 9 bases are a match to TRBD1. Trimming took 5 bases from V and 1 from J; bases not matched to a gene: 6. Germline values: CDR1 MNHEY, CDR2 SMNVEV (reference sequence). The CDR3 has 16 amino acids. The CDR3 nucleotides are TGTGCCAGCAGTCCCGGGACAGGGAAATCTGGAAACACCATATATTTT. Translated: CASSPGTGKSGNTIYF.

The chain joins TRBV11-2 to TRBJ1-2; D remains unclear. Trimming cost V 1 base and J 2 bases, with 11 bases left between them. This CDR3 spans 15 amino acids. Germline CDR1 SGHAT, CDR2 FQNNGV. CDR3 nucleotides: TGTGCCAGCAGCTTAGTGCGGTCGGACAACTATGGCTACACCTTC. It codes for CASSLVRSDNYGYTF.